This T cell receptor (beta chain) comes out of a study of T cells in Graves' hyperthyroidism and ophthalmopathy. Duration under 3 months, a NOSPECS grade of at least 4, and a Clinical Activity Score of at least 3 characterized the ophthalmopathy patients. Ten or more counts support this clonotype. Researchers amplified the TCR beta CDR3 regions from RNA transcripts. An initial round of RT-PCR targeting the TCR CDR3 relied on the HTBI primer set. TCRdb analysed the multiplex PCR reads with MiXCR anew, one entry per CDR3 protein. The profile shows around 600,000 distinct CDR3 sequences, 13% to 15% of them singletons. Source material: blood. The receptor was isolated from a woman aged 18-29 years with Graves' ophthalmopathy.

CDR3 bases: TGTGCCAGCAGCTTAACCTCTTTGGGCAGCTATGGCTACACCTTC. It yields the protein CASSLTSLGSYGYTF. The rearrangement links TRBV7-3 to TRBJ1-2, with no clear D. Germline V gene data show CDR1 as SGHTA and CDR2 as FQGTGA. The CDR3 runs to 15 residues. V gave up 0 bases and J gave up 4 bases, with 12 bases separating them.